This TCR beta chain was identified in a study of OX40 agonist ivuxolimab in advanced cancers. Anyone with autoimmune disease history or systemic immunosuppression was excluded. With regard to this clone: What it binds is not known.

Unmatched junction bases numbered 5, after V lost 6 bases and J lost 2 bases. CDR3 length equals 15 residues. The germline gives CDR1 ENHRY, CDR2 SYGVKD. Sequenced by immunoSEQ multiplex PCR; TCRdb stores in-frame clones only, minus some. The sample yields more than 30,000 clones, roughly nine tenths seen once. Overall study findings and caveats: In CD8+ T cells, expanded clones were on average more numerous than in CD4+. What antigens the expanded peripheral T cells recognized was never established.

This specimen was CD4+ or CD8+ T cells sorted from blood, taken in a trial of the OX40 agonist ivuxolimab. The chain links TRBV10-3 to TRBJ1-1, with TRBD1 identical over 11 bases. This TCR was sampled from an adult with an advanced solid tumor such as melanoma, head and neck, liver or kidney cancer. The CDR3 region has the DNA TGTGCCATCAGGGGACAGGGGGAAAGTAACACTGAAGCTTTCTTT. Residues: CAIRGQGESNTEAFF.